This entry describes one TCR beta chain. Its antigen is still unknown. Primers for the PCR totalled 60 Vbeta and 13 Jbeta. Repertoires were generated with immunoSEQ multiplex PCR, while TCRdb's copy carries only in-frame clones and drops some. The sample yields 180,000 or so clones, just under 80% seen once. This sample stems from a study of cytomegalovirus exposure and HLA in healthy donors. Per the germline V gene, CDR1 is KGHSH and CDR2 is LQKENI. CDR3 length: 14 amino acids. The ends were cut back, 4 bases at V and 7 bases at J, with 13 bases in the middle. Study-wide results and caveats: Rarity held for most TCR sequences, but there were some public TCRs that occurred in many donors.

Material for sequencing was PBMCs. The V gene is TRBV18, the J gene TRBJ2-2, with D maybe TRBD2 (6 bases). This receptor was taken from a female donor in good health and CMV-seronegative. CDR3 residues: CASSRRELDGELFF. CDR3 in DNA: TGTGCCAGCTCACGCCGGGAGTTGGACGGGGAGCTGTTTTTT. The full variable domain, completed using reference TRBV18 and TRBJ2-2, is NAGVMQNPRHLVRRRGQEARLRCSPMKGHSHVYWYRQLPEEGLKFMVYLQKENIIDESGMPKERFSAEFPKEGPSILRIQQVVRGDSAAYFCASSRRELDGELFFGEGSRLTVL.